The sequence of this TCR beta chain was determined in a study of shared clonotypes between healthy human individuals. Every subset's genomic DNA went evenly onto several immunoSEQ plates. The authors' processing: As immunoSEQ supplied junction-only sequences (without quality scores), filtering differed. The assay was immunoSEQ multiplex PCR, and TCRdb's table has in-frame clones only and misses some. The V and J calls and clone size come from that table; D and trimming were worked out from the DNA. The sample lists about 2.3 million clones, roughly 90% occurring once. Trimming took 2 bases from V and 0 from J, leaving 9 bases between them. Germline CDR1 reads LNHNV; CDR2 reads YYDKDF (reference sequence). This CDR3 contains 15 residues. Donors comprised only Caucasian adults living in Nashville, Tennessee.

The clonotype comes from a man aged 18 to 30 in good health. Some clones in this sample may be carry-over from other donors' samples. The sample consisted of naive CD4+ T cells from PBMCs. The subset was: CD45RA+ positively selected. The chain employs TRBV15 and TRBJ2-3; weak D call: TRBD1 (5 bases). The CDR3 reads CATSRRGDSTDTQYF. The CDR3 nucleotides read TGTGCCACCAGCAGAAGGGGCGACAGCACAGATACGCAGTATTTT. Combining the CDR3 with reference TRBV15 and TRBJ2-3 gives the whole variable domain DAMVIQNPRYQVTQFGKPVTLSCSQTLNHNVMYWYQQKSSQAPKLLFHYYDKDFNNEADTPDNFQSRRPNTSFCFLDIRSPGLGDTAMYLCATSRRGDSTDTQYFGPGTRLTVL.